This TCR beta chain was captured in a study of T cell responses to AZD1222 COVID-19 vaccine. For this clone: Antigen: not known.

Profiled with immunoSEQ multiplex PCR; TCRdb holds only in-frame clones, not every one. The sample gives approximately 60,000 clones, 84% of which show up once; 7.3% is in the top ten. Findings of the study overall: At 160-218 and 743-854, vaccine-associated CD4 TCRs were dominant, and they spanned spike. The donors showed a predominance of white British ancestry and of females, with possible underestimation of clonal diversity. Nearly half of unique spike-specific TCRs reportedly avoided B.1.351 and B.1.1.7 mutated regions.

Germline CDR1 reads SQVTM; CDR2 reads ANQGSEA. The ends were cut back, 5 bases at V and 4 bases at J, with 15 bases in the middle. The CDR3 runs to 14 residues. V gene TRBV29-1 combines with J gene TRBJ1-3; tentatively, D is TRBD1 (6 bases). This TCR was sampled from an adult in good health. Sequences were derived from peripheral blood, sampled on day 0 of AZD1222 vaccination. The CDR3 loop is CSVLTGTKGNTIYF. The CDR3 DNA follows: TGCAGCGTTTTAACCGGGACAAAAGGAAACACCATATATTTT. The whole variable domain, remainder taken from reference TRBV29-1 and TRBJ1-3, is SAVISQKPSRDICQRGTSLTIQCQVDSQVTMMFWYRQQPGQSLTLIATANQGSEATYESGFVIDKFPISRPNLTFSTLTVSNMSPEDSSIYLCSVLTGTKGNTIYFGEGSWLTVV.